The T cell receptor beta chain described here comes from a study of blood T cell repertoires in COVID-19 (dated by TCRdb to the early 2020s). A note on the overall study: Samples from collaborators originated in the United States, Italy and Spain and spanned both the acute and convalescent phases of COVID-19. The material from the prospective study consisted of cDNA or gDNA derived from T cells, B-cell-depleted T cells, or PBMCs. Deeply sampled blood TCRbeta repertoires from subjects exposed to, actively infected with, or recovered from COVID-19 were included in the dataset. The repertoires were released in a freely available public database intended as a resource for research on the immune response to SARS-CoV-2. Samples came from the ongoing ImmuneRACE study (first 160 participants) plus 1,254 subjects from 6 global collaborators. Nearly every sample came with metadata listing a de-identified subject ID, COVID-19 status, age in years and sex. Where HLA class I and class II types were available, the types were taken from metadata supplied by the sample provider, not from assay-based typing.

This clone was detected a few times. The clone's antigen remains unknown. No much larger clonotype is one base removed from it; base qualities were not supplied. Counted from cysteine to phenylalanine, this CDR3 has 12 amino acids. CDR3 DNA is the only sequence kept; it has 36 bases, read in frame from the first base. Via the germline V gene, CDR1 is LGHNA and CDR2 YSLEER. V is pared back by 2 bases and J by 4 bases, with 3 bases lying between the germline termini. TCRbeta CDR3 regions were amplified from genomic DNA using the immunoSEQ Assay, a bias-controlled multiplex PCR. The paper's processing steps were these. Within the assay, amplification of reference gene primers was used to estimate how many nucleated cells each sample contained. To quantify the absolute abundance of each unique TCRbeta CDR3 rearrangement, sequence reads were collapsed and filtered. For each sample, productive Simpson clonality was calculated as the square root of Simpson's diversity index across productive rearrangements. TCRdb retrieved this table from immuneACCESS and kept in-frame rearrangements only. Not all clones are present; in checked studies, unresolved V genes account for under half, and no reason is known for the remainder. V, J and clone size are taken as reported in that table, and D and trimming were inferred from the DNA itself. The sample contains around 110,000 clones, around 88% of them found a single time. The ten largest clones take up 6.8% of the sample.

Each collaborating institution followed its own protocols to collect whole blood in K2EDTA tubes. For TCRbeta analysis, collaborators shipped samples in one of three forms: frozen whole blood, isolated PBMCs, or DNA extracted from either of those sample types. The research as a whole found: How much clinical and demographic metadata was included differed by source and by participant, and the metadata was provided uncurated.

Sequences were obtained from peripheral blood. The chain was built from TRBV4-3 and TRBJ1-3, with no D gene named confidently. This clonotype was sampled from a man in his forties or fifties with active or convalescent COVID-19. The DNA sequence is TGCGCCAGCAGCCAACAAGGAAACACCATATATTTT. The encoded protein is CASSQQGNTIYF.